These T cell receptor beta chains were read from a single sample in a study of identical twins. TCRdb re-called the 5' RACE reads with MiXCR, one entry per CDR3 protein. In the table there are hundreds of thousands of distinct CDR3 sequences, roughly 8% of which are singletons. The sample was also linked to a second study, of yellow fever vaccine responses in identical twins.

Sequences were obtained from PBMCs. These receptors originate from a woman between 18 and 29 years old in good health. Both conserved end residues are part of each CDR3. The size entry is marked missing in some rows and otherwise reads once, few, many or a size class.

CDR3: CASSWGQASTDTQYF
V: TRBV5-1
size: many
J: TRBJ2-3

CDR3: CSASPSGTYEQYF
V: TRBV20-1
size: many
J: TRBJ2-7

CDR3: CASTSGAINNEQFF
V: TRBV6-1
size: -
J: TRBJ2-1

CDR3: CASSEVHGYTF
V: TRBV6-1
size: few
J: TRBJ1-2

CDR3: CAIGWGLAGVPGELFF
V: TRBV10-3
size: many
J: TRBJ2-2

CDR3: CASSRDSYDQPQHF
V: TRBV12-3/TRBV12-4
size: many
J: TRBJ1-5

CDR3: CSAGGDTEYEQYF
V: TRBV20-1
size: many
J: TRBJ2-7

CDR3: CASSQYFGQGAVNTEAFF
V: TRBV14
size: few
J: TRBJ1-1

CDR3: CASSQDRASGRINEQFF
V: TRBV4-1
size: -
J: TRBJ2-1

CDR3: CASSLSAGGLAKNIQYF
V: TRBV7-2
size: -
J: TRBJ2-4

CDR3: CSVEGNTPQGYEQYF
V: TRBV29-1
size: many
J: TRBJ2-7

CDR3: CASSLFFKETQYF
V: TRBV27
size: many
J: TRBJ2-5

CDR3: CSARVGQGRHEAFF
V: TRBV20-1
size: -
J: TRBJ1-1

CDR3: CASSLRDRPYEQYF
V: TRBV5-1
size: many
J: TRBJ2-7

CDR3: CASSEPPYEQYF
V: TRBV6-5
size: few
J: TRBJ2-7

CDR3: CSVDKGKETQYF
V: TRBV29-1
size: many
J: TRBJ2-5

CDR3: CASSRGLGQFF
V: TRBV3-1
size: -
J: TRBJ2-1

CDR3: CASSFRRVGLSGEQFF
V: TRBV11-2
size: -
J: TRBJ2-1

CDR3: CASSPGTSGVYEQYF
V: TRBV4-3
size: many
J: TRBJ2-7

CDR3: CASSERGLRTATYEQYF
V: TRBV25-1
size: few
J: TRBJ2-7

CDR3: CASSFDGLAGSRVETQYF
V: TRBV27
size: few
J: TRBJ2-5

CDR3: CASSPDETQYF
V: TRBV18
size: many
J: TRBJ2-5

CDR3: CASTPQASGVTGELFF
V: TRBV7-6
size: -
J: TRBJ2-2

CDR3: CASSLGAVARQYF
V: TRBV19
size: -
J: TRBJ2-3

CDR3: CASSYGSGTGSYEQYF
V: TRBV5-6
size: many
J: TRBJ2-7

CDR3: CASSALDSRNPNYGYTF
V: TRBV7-9
size: few
J: TRBJ1-2

CDR3: CASSFQRDFSYEQYF
V: TRBV28
size: many
J: TRBJ2-7

CDR3: CSASRAGLSSYEQYF
V: TRBV20-1
size: few
J: TRBJ2-7

CDR3: CASSFGLGADTQYF
V: TRBV7-2
size: -
J: TRBJ2-3

CDR3: CASKGRWGSYEQYF
V: TRBV6-2/TRBV6-3
size: few
J: TRBJ2-7

CDR3: CATSTDRGRTGELFF
V: TRBV15
size: few
J: TRBJ2-2

CDR3: CASSPWTGEDTEAFF
V: TRBV7-9
size: -
J: TRBJ1-1

CDR3: CATSRDYTYEQYF
V: TRBV15
size: -
J: TRBJ2-7

CDR3: CASTDGGAYEQYF
V: TRBV27
size: -
J: TRBJ2-7

CDR3: CASSLGLAGMSEETQYF
V: TRBV9
size: few
J: TRBJ2-5

CDR3: CASKGTHESEQYF
V: TRBV28
size: many
J: TRBJ2-7

CDR3: CASTSLLGATNEKLFF
V: TRBV6-2/TRBV6-3
size: -
J: TRBJ1-4

CDR3: CASSFAGGGSGEQYF
V: TRBV12-3/TRBV12-4
size: few
J: TRBJ2-7

CDR3: CASSLDMPTDTQYF
V: TRBV5-1
size: many
J: TRBJ2-3

CDR3: CASSELVSGRYNEQFF
V: TRBV2
size: many
J: TRBJ2-1

CDR3: CASSTYDRGNSYEQYF
V: TRBV6-5
size: -
J: TRBJ2-7

CDR3: CASSLGQLAKNIQYF
V: TRBV7-9
size: -
J: TRBJ2-4

CDR3: CASSLAALAGKETQYF
V: TRBV7-9
size: few
J: TRBJ2-5

CDR3: CASSSYLGANYGYTF
V: TRBV27
size: -
J: TRBJ1-2

CDR3: CASSLVGPGFSYNEQFF
V: TRBV5-1
size: many
J: TRBJ2-1

CDR3: CASSYLGLSEQFF
V: TRBV12-3/TRBV12-4
size: many
J: TRBJ2-1

CDR3: CASQWGNGYTF
V: TRBV6-2/TRBV6-3
size: -
J: TRBJ1-2

CDR3: CASSYPRTSGGIYEQFF
V: TRBV6-2/TRBV6-3
size: few
J: TRBJ2-1

CDR3: CASSLASPSMNEQFF
V: TRBV7-9
size: few
J: TRBJ2-1